The 27 T cell receptor beta chains below were found in one sample sequenced in a study of cytomegalovirus exposure and HLA in healthy donors (dated by TCRdb to 2015 to 2018). The library was made by the immunoSEQ multiplex PCR assay. The multiplex PCR relied on a mix of 60 forward primers for TCR Vbeta segments and 13 reverse primers for TCR Jbeta segments. In TCRdb, the immuneACCESS table is reduced to in-frame sequences with V and J assigned. These tables do not hold every clone; where another copy was compared, an unresolved V gene accounts for under half, and the others remain unexplained. The sample table shows 150,000 to 200,000 clones, and 75% to 90% are seen once. Around 2% of the sample is held by the ten biggest clonotypes. Material for sequencing was PBMCs. The receptors stem from a human donor in good health.

V gene TRBV7-2 combines with J gene TRBJ2-3; maybe TRBD2 (6 bases). The CDR3 totals 16 residues. The V end lost 5 bases, the J end lost 0 bases, and 15 bases lay between the germline ends. The V gene's germline CDR1 is SGHTA and CDR2 FQGNSA. This chain's CDR3 is CASSAEWTTSTDTQYF. For the CDR3, the DNA is TGTGCCAGCAGCGCAGAATGGACTACTAGCACAGATACGCAGTATTTT.

V gene TRBV7-9 combines with J gene TRBJ2-3; 10 nucleotides align to TRBD1. From germline, CDR1 is SEHNR and CDR2 FQNEAQ (reference sequence). V shed 4 bases and J 2 bases; nucleotides not matched to a gene: 12. There are 18 residues in the CDR3. The CDR3 sequence is CASSSSRQGAIYTDTQYF. The CDR3 bases are TGTGCCAGCAGCTCGAGCCGACAGGGGGCGATCTACACAGATACGCAGTATTTT.

The rearrangement links TRBV19 to TRBJ2-6; maybe TRBD2 (5 bases). This CDR3 spans 16 amino acids. Deletions cut 10 bases from V and 0 bases from J, with 16 bases between. Germline V gene data show CDR1 as LNHDA and CDR2 as SQIVND (reference sequence). The CDR3 nucleotides read TGTGCCACCGAAAGAGGGCAACCCTCTGGGGCCAACGTCCTGACTTTC. This gives the protein CATERGQPSGANVLTF.

The CDR3 DNA sequence: TGTGCCAGCAGCCCCTCCGGTGTAACTAATGAAAAACTGTTTTTT. It translates to CASSPSGVTNEKLFF. V and J are TRBV5-6 and TRBJ1-4; D is unclear. This CDR3 contains 15 residues. CDR1 is SGHDT and CDR2 is YYEEEE in the germline V gene. Trimming took off 4 bases at V and 1 base at J, with 11 bases between the two ends.

This sequence joins TRBV10-3 and TRBJ2-3, with a tentative D call TRBD2 (5 bases). CDR1 and CDR2 (germline): ENHRY, SYGVKD. This CDR3 spans 14 amino acids. V lost 6 bases to trimming and J lost 4 bases, with 14 bases between them. This CDR3 reads CAISLSGGPDTQYF. The CDR3 DNA is TGTGCCATCAGCTTGTCGGGCGGGCCAGATACGCAGTATTTT.

The chain joins TRBV9 to TRBJ2-6; 8 bases match TRBD1. Losses at the gene ends were 0 bases for V and 4 bases for J; bases not matched to a gene: 6. Germline values: CDR1 SGDLS, CDR2 YYNGEE. The CDR3 totals 17 residues. This CDR3 reads CASSVEAGGKGANVLTF. The CDR3 nucleotides read TGTGCCAGCAGCGTAGAGGCAGGGGGCAAAGGGGCCAACGTCCTGACTTTC. The full variable domain, with the rest looked up from reference TRBV9 and TRBJ2-6, is DSGVTQTPKHLITATGQRVTLRCSPRSGDLSVYWYQQSLDQGLQFLIQYYNGEERAKGNILERFSAQQFPDLHSELNLSSLELGDSALYFCASSVEAGGKGANVLTFGAGSRLTVL.

This clone came up once. J is TRBJ2-1 and V is TRBV11-3; D is ambiguous. Trimming removed 1 base at V and 5 bases at J, with 6 bases between. CDR1 is SGHNT, CDR2 YENEEA, per germline. CDR3 length: 13 amino acids. In DNA form, the CDR3 reads TGTGCCAGCAGCTTAGGTCTAAACAATGAGCAGTTCTTC. It codes for CASSLGLNNEQFF.

The rearrangement joins TRBV29-1 to TRBJ1-4, with a possible D match to TRBD1 (6 bases). V was clipped by 6 bases and J by 0 bases, with 11 bases between them. The CDR3 has 14 residues. Per germline, CDR1 SQVTM and CDR2 ANQGSEA. CDR3 DNA sequence: TGCAGCGTGGGGGACATAGCAACTAATGAAAAACTGTTTTTT. Amino acids: CSVGDIATNEKLFF.

The chain combines TRBV5-6 with TRBJ2-5, with 12 bases matching TRBD2. Trimming took 2 bases from V and 5 from J; bases not matched to a gene: 13. The germline V gene encodes CDR1 SGHDT and CDR2 YYEEEE. This CDR3 has 18 residues. The CDR3 protein is CASSLSASGGARWETQYF. In DNA, the CDR3 is TGTGCCAGCAGCTTATCTGCTAGCGGGGGGGCTCGTTGGGAGACCCAGTACTTC.

The V call is TRBV7-9, the J call TRBJ2-1; 10 nucleotides line up with TRBD2. J gave up 5 bases and V 1 base, and 2 bases lay outside the gene matches. The germline V gene encodes CDR1 SEHNR and CDR2 FQNEAQ (reference sequence). CDR3 length: 15 residues. CDR3 sequence (DNA): TGTGCCAGCAGCTTAGTTAGCGGGGGGAACAATGAGCAGTTCTTC. Translation: CASSLVSGGNNEQFF.

This clone was counted a few times. The chain recombines TRBV11-2 with TRBJ1-1; D possibly corresponds to TRBD1 (5 bases). The germline V gene encodes CDR1 SGHAT and CDR2 FQNNGV. The CDR3 has 15 amino acids. V lost 3 bases and J 0 bases, leaving 11 bases between the germline ends. CDR3 nucleotides: TGTGCCAGCAGCTTCCGACAGAGGATGAACACTGAAGCTTTCTTT. Protein sequence: CASSFRQRMNTEAFF.

V usage is TRBV19 and J usage is TRBJ1-5; 10 bases map to TRBD1. V lost 5 bases, J lost 4 bases, and 11 bases stayed unmatched. CDR1 is LNHDA, CDR2 SQIVND, per germline (reference sequence). The CDR3 loop spans 17 amino acids. For the CDR3, the DNA is TGTGCCAGTAGTCCTGGGGTAGGACAGGGGGGGAATCAGCCCCAGCATTTT. Translating it yields CASSPGVGQGGNQPQHF.

The rearrangement uses TRBV9 and TRBJ1-1, with 8 bases identical to TRBD1. Germline values: CDR1 SGDLS, CDR2 YYNGEE. Trimming at V came to 4 bases and at J to 8 bases, leaving 7 bases not matched to a gene. This CDR3 contains 13 residues. CDR3 DNA sequence: TGTGCCAGCAGCCCCCACGGACAGGGAGAAGCTTTCTTT. Its translation: CASSPHGQGEAFF.

The chain combines TRBV7-8 with TRBJ1-6; no firm D call. The V end was cut by 4 bases, the J end by 8 bases, with 18 bases between. The germline gives CDR1 SGHVS, CDR2 FQNEAQ. This CDR3 comprises 16 residues. CDR3 sequence: CASSSKAARSDSPLHF. CDR3 coding DNA: TGTGCCAGCAGCTCCAAGGCAGCGCGGTCTGATTCACCCCTCCACTTT.

The rearrangement links TRBV7-2 to TRBJ2-2; 12 nucleotides match TRBD2. Germline V lookup: CDR1 SGHTA, CDR2 FQGNSA. After removal of 3 bases from V and 6 bases from J, the junction contained 5 bases not matched to a gene. The CDR3 length is 16 residues. The CDR3 loop is CASSFSSGGAAGELFF. CDR3 coding DNA: TGTGCCAGCAGCTTCTCTAGCGGGGGGGCGGCCGGGGAGCTGTTTTTT. The full variable domain, in which reference TRBV7-2 and TRBJ2-2 provide the parts outside the CDR3, is GAGVSQSPSNKVTEKGKDVELRCDPISGHTALYWYRQSLGQGLEFLIYFQGNSAPDKSGLPSDRFSAERTGGSVSTLTIQRTQQEDSAVYLCASSFSSGGAAGELFFGEGSRLTVL.

The chain recombines TRBV27 with TRBJ1-4, with D possibly TRBD1 on 6 matching bases. The germline V and J ends were trimmed by 8 bases and 0 bases, with 10 bases remaining between them. The CDR3 extends over 14 amino acids. Germline V gives CDR1 MNHEY, CDR2 SMNVEV (reference sequence). The CDR3 loop reads CASRGAATNEKLFF. The DNA for the CDR3 is TGTGCCAGCCGGGGGGCTGCAACTAATGAAAAACTGTTTTTT. Together with reference TRBV27 and TRBJ1-4, the CDR3 gives the full variable domain: EAQVTQNPRYLITVTGKKLTVTCSQNMNHEYMSWYRQDPGLGLRQIYYSMNVEVTDKGDVPEGYKVSRKEKRNFPLILESPSPNQTSLYFCASRGAATNEKLFFGSGTQLSVL.

The chain recombines TRBV6-1 with TRBJ1-4; tentative D call: TRBD1 (6 bases). The CDR3 covers 13 residues. Germline CDR1 reads MNHNS; CDR2 reads SASEGT. Between the trimmed V and J ends, which lost 10 bases and 8 bases, there was a span of 17 bases. CDR3 amino acids: CANGGGLWEKLFF. The CDR3 DNA follows: TGTGCCAACGGGGGGGGGCTGTGGGAAAAACTGTTTTTT.

The chain links TRBV4-3 to TRBJ2-1, with 11 bases fitting TRBD1. The V gene end was trimmed by 1 base and the J gene end by 5 bases; junction bases not matched to a gene: 7. CDR3 length: 17 residues. CDR1 and CDR2 from the germline V gene are LGHNA and YSLEER. The CDR3 DNA is TGCGCCAGCAGCCAAGCCCCGGGGACAGGGGGAGACAATGAGCAGTTCTTC. Translated, it gives CASSQAPGTGGDNEQFF.

The chain is built from TRBV5-5 and TRBJ1-4; 9 bases line up with TRBD1. The CDR3 contains 16 residues. J lost 8 bases, V lost 3 bases, and 11 bases had no gene match. Per germline, CDR1 SGHKS and CDR2 YYEKEE (reference sequence). The CDR3, as DNA: TGTGCCAGCAGCTCCGGTCGCCGGGACAGGGTCGAAAAACTGTTTTTT. Amino acids: CASSSGRRDRVEKLFF.

This clone was seen only a few times. At one of its ends the junction is not consistent with the germline gene, which may arise from a read error. The chain recombines TRBV7-9 with TRBJ1-5; TRBD1 matches at 7 bases. CDR3 length equals 17 residues. CDR1 and CDR2 (germline): SEHNR, FQNEAQ (reference sequence). This chain's CDR3 is CSSSLDGGSGGRQPQHF. As DNA, the CDR3 is TGTTCCAGCAGCTTAGATGGCGGTTCAGGGGGTCGTCAGCCCCAGCATTTT. The full variable domain, rest sourced from reference TRBV7-9 and TRBJ1-5, is DTGVSQNPRHKITKRGQNVTFRCDPISEHNRLYWYRQTLGQGPEFLTYFQNEAQLEKSRLLSDRFSAERPKGSFSTLEIQRTEQGDSAMYLCSSSLDGGSGGRQPQHFGDGTRLSIL.

The V gene is TRBV5-1, the J gene TRBJ2-5; D unclear. This CDR3 has 14 residues. CDR1 SGHRS and CDR2 YFSETQ come from the germline V gene. Trimming cost V 1 base and J 2 bases, with 9 bases left between them. Here the CDR3 DNA reads TGCGCCAGCAGCTTGTCACCCACACAAGAGACCCAGTACTTC. This gives the protein CASSLSPTQETQYF.

V is TRBV29-1 and J is TRBJ2-5, with 9 bases lining up with TRBD2. The CDR3 is made up of 14 amino acids. V was clipped by 0 bases and J by 9 bases; unmatched bases: 8. Germline CDR1 and CDR2: SQVTM and ANQGSEA. The CDR3 DNA reads TGCAGCGTTGAAGATCTTTACGAGCGGGGGGCCCAGTACTTC. Translated, it gives CSVEDLYERGAQYF.

This clone was recorded only once. The chain employs TRBV7-8 and TRBJ1-6; D gene unclear. The CDR3 totals 12 residues. Germline CDR1 and CDR2: SGHVS and FQNEAQ. V dropped 1 base and J dropped 10 bases, with 5 bases sitting between them. This chain's CDR3 is CASSLGASPLHF. The CDR3 region has the DNA TGTGCCAGCAGCTTAGGGGCATCACCCCTCCACTTT.

The chain recombines TRBV4-3 with TRBJ1-1, with TRBD1 as a possible D gene (5 bases). CDR1 is LGHNA, CDR2 YSLEER, per germline. Trimming removed 4 bases at V and 5 bases at J, with 14 bases between. The CDR3 length is 14 residues. CDR3 region: CASSLSQRGTEAFF. The DNA of the CDR3 is TGCGCCAGCAGCCTCTCACAACGGGGGACTGAAGCTTTCTTT.

The chain joins TRBV5-1 to TRBJ2-5, with D maybe TRBD1 (6 bases). Trimming shortened V by 0 bases and J by 4 bases, and 10 bases separated the two germline ends. Germline-derived CDR1 and CDR2 are SGHRS and YFSETQ. CDR3 length: 14 amino acids. The CDR3 DNA reads TGCGCCAGCAGCTTGGGTGGGGGCCTAGAGACCCAGTACTTC. Protein sequence: CASSLGGGLETQYF.

This chain's CDR3 is CASSHLVWRGGYNEQFF. Written as DNA, the CDR3 is TGTGCCAGCAGCCACTTAGTTTGGCGGGGGGGCTACAATGAGCAGTTCTTC. The chain uses TRBV14 and TRBJ2-1; TRBD2 aligns across 9 bases. The V and J ends lost 3 bases and 3 bases, in that order; junction bases with no gene match: 9. The CDR3 totals 17 residues. Germline CDR1 is SGHDN and CDR2 is FVKESK.

The V gene is TRBV9, the J gene TRBJ2-7; 10 bases fit TRBD2. Germline lookup yields CDR1 SGDLS and CDR2 YYNGEE. The CDR3 is made up of 15 amino acids. The trim removed 0 bases at V and 3 bases at J, leaving 3 bases unmatched. This CDR3 reads CASSVAASGGYEQYF. Written as DNA, the CDR3 is TGTGCCAGCAGCGTAGCGGCTAGCGGGGGCTACGAGCAGTACTTC. Based on the CDR3 plus reference TRBV9 and TRBJ2-7, the full variable domain is DSGVTQTPKHLITATGQRVTLRCSPRSGDLSVYWYQQSLDQGLQFLIQYYNGEERAKGNILERFSAQQFPDLHSELNLSSLELGDSALYFCASSVAASGGYEQYFGPGTRLTVT.